Sequencing of this T cell receptor beta chain was carried out in a study of shared clonotypes between healthy human individuals. Trimming cost V 3 bases and J 0 bases, with 13 bases left between them. The germline CDR1 and CDR2 sequences are ENHRY and SYGVKD. This CDR3 is built from 16 residues. Here immunoSEQ multiplex PCR was the method, and the copy in TCRdb shows in-frame clones only, minus some. The profile covers over a million clones, with over 95% appearing a single time and roughly 1.1% taken by the ten largest. Sequenced sample: naive CD4+ T cells sorted from blood. The subset here: CD45RA+ positively selected. This chain uses TRBV10-3 with TRBJ2-3; no clear D gene. The sequence derives from a man younger than 40 in good health. The DNA for the CDR3 is TGTGCCATCAGTGACCCAGGAGCGCTGAGCACAGATACGCAGTATTTT. It translates to CAISDPGALSTDTQYF.